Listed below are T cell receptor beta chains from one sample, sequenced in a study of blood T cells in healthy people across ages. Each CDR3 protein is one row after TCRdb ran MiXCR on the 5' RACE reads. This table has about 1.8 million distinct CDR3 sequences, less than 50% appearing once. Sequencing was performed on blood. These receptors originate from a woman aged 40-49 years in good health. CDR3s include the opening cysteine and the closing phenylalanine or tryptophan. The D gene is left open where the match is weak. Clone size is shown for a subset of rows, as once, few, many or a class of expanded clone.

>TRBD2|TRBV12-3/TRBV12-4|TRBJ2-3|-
TGTGCCAGCAGTTTCAGCGGGGGGATAAGCGCAGATACGCAGTATTTT
CASSFSGGISADTQYF
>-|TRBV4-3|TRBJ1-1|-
TGCGCCAGCAGCCAAGCATGGGGGTACACTGAAGCTTTCTTT
CASSQAWGYTEAFF
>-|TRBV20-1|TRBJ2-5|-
TGCAGTGCTCAGGGCGTAGGGGGTCAAGAGACCCAGTACTTC
CSAQGVGGQETQYF
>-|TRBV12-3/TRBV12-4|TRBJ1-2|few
TGTGCCAGCAGCCGACAGAGTGTAGGCTACACCTTC
CASSRQSVGYTF
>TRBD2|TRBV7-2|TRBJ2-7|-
TGTGCCAGCAGCTCCCTAGCGGTGACATCCGGGGCCCAGTACTTC
CASSSLAVTSGAQYF
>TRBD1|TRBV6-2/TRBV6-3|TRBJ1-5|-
TGTGCCAGCAGTATCGACAGGGTCTGGGATCAGCCCCAGCATTTT
CASSIDRVWDQPQHF
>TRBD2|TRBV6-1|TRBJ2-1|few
TGTGCCAGCAGTGAAGAGAGCGGGGGGTTTTACAATGAGCAGTTCTTC
CASSEESGGFYNEQFF
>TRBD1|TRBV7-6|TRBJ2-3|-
TGTGCCAGCAGTACCTACACAGGGGCCAACACAGATACGCAGTATTTT
CASSTYTGANTDTQYF
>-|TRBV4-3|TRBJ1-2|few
TGCGCCAGCAGCCAAGGCACAGGGCGGGGCTACACCTTC
CASSQGTGRGYTF
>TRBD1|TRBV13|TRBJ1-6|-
TGTGCCAGCGGACAGGGGATTGTCTATAATTCACCCCTCCACTTT
CASGQGIVYNSPLHF
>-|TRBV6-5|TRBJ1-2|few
TGTGCCAGCAGTTACAGGCCAGAACCTAACTATGGCTACACCTTC
CASSYRPEPNYGYTF
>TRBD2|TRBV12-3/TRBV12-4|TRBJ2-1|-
TGTGCCAGCAGCCTAGCGGGGGTGCAGCTCCATGAGCAGTTCTTC
CASSLAGVQLHEQFF
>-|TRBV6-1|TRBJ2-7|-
TGTGCCAGCAGTGAGAACAGGGCCCCTACCTACGAGCAGTACTTC
CASSENRAPTYEQYF
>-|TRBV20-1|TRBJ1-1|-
TGCAGCGCTCCTTATAACACTGAAGCTTTCTTT
CSAPYNTEAFF
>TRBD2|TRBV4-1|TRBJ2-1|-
TGCGCCAGCAGCCAAGGCGGGGGGGCCGTCGACAATGAGCAGTTCTTC
CASSQGGGAVDNEQFF
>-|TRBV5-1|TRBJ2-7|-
TGCGCCAGCAGCTTGGCCGAGACGCAGACTTACGAGCAGTACTTC
CASSLAETQTYEQYF
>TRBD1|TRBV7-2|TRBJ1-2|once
TGTGCCAGCAGCCCCCGGACTACAGGGGAGGGCTACACCTTC
CASSPRTTGEGYTF
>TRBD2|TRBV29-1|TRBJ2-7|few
TGCAGCGTTAGAAGGACTAGCAATTCCGAGCAGTACTTC
CSVRRTSNSEQYF
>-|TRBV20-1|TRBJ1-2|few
TGCAGTGCTAGAGGGGGGTTGGGGGAAGGCTACACCTTC
CSARGGLGEGYTF
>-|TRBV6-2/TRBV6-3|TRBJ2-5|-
TGTGCCAGCAGTTGGGGCGGGACTGGCTGGGAGACCCAGTACTTC
CASSWGGTGWETQYF
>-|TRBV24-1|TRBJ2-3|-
TGTGCCGCCAGTGGTAGGAACACAGATACGCAGTATTTT
CAASGRNTDTQYF
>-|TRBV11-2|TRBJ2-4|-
TGTGCCAGCAGCCCCCTGGGCAGCGTGGCCAAAAACATTCAGTACTTC
CASSPLGSVAKNIQYF
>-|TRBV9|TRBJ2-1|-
TGTGCCAGCAGCCAGCTCCTAGATGAGCAGTTCTTC
CASSQLLDEQFF
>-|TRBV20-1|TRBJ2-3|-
TGCAGTGCCCCGCGGGCAGCCACAGATACGCAGTATTTT
CSAPRAATDTQYF
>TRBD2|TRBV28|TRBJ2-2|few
TGTGCCAGCAGTCCTTACTCGGGGGAGGGGAAGACCGGGGAGCTGTTTTTT
CASSPYSGEGKTGELFF
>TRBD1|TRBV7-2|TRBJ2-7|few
TGTGCCAGCAGCCCGGAACAGGGGAGATCCTACGAGCAGTACTTC
CASSPEQGRSYEQYF
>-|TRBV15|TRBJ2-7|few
TGTGCCACCAGCAGAGACATTACTATGGTGATGTACGAGCAGTACTTC
CATSRDITMVMYEQYF
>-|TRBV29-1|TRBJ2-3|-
TGCAGCGTTGACAGGCTCACAGATACGCAGTATTTT
CSVDRLTDTQYF
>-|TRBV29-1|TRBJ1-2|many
TGCAGCGTTGAAGGCAGGGTTGGCTACACCTTC
CSVEGRVGYTF
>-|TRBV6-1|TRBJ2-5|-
TGTGTCTACAGCCAGGGGCCGGGGGAGACCCAGTACTTC
CVYSQGPGETQYF
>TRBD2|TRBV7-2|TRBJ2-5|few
TGTGCCAGCAGCTCAGGTCCGGGAGGTCAAGAGACCCAGTACTTC
CASSSGPGGQETQYF
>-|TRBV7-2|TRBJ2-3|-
TGTGCCAGCAGCTTCAGACAGCTCACAGATACGCAGTATTTT
CASSFRQLTDTQYF
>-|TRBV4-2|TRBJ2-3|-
TGTGCCAGCAGCCAAGGACCGCAAGGAGATACGCAGTATTTT
CASSQGPQGDTQYF
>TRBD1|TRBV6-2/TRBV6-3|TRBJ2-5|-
TGTGCCAGCAGCCGACAGGGCCAGGGGGCCCAGTACTTC
CASSRQGQGAQYF
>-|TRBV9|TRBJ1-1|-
TGTGCCAGCAGCGTAGTAGGTGGTCGGGGGACTGAAGCTTTCTTT
CASSVVGGRGTEAFF
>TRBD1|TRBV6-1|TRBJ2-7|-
TGTGCCAGCAGCCAGACAGGGTTCTCCTACGAGCAGTACTTC
CASSQTGFSYEQYF
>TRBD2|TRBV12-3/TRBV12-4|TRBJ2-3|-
TGTGCCAGCAGTCCGCAACTAGCGGGGACCCTCACAGATACGCAGTATTTT
CASSPQLAGTLTDTQYF
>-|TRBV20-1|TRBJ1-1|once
TGCAGTGCTAACCTAGCAACGGATGAAGCTTTCTTT
CSANLATDEAFF
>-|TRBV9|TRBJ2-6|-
TGTGCCAGCAGCCCCCAGTCAGGAGGGCTCGGGGCCAACGTCCAGACTTTC
CASSPQSGGLGANVQTF
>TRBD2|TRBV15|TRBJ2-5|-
TGTGCCACCAGCAGAGGGGGGAGGGAAGAGACCCAGTACTTC
CATSRGGREETQYF
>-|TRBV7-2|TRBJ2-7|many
TGTGCCAGCAGCTTAGTTGCCACCTACGAGCAGTACTTC
CASSLVATYEQYF
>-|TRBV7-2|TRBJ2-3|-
TGTGCCAGCAGCTTAGGAGGCGGAAATCTAGACCCGCAGTATTTT
CASSLGGGNLDPQYF
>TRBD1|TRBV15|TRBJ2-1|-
TGTGCCACCAGCAGTGATACAGGGGGCTCCTACAATGAGCAGTTCTTC
CATSSDTGGSYNEQFF
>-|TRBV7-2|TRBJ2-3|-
TGTGCCAGCAGCTTACGGCGGGAACGCACAGATACGCAGTATTTT
CASSLRRERTDTQYF
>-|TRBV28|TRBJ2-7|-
TGTGCCAGCAGCCGCGCGGCAGGGGTAGGCGATGAGCAGTACTTC
CASSRAAGVGDEQYF
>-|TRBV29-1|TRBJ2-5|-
TGCAGCGTCTCAGGGTTCTACAATGAGCAGTACTTC
CSVSGFYNEQYF
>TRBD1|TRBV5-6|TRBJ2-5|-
TGTGCCAGCAGCTCCGGCCCGGGACAGAGGGCATTTTCTGAGACCCAGTACTTC
CASSSGPGQRAFSETQYF
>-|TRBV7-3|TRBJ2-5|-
TGTGCCAGCAGCTTTTCGGGGGCCGCGTACCAAGAGACCCAGTACTTC
CASSFSGAAYQETQYF
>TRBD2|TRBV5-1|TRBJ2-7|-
TGCGCCAGCAGCTTACTTCCGTCGTCGGGGGGCTACGAGCAGTACTTC
CASSLLPSSGGYEQYF
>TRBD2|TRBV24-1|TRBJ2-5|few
TGTGCCACCAGTGATTTCGGGGGGAACCAAGAGACCCAGTACTTC
CATSDFGGNQETQYF
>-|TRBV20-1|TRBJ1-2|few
TGCAGTGCTAGAGAAGAGAGCAGCTATGGCTACACCTTC
CSAREESSYGYTF
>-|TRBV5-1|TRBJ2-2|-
TGCGCCAGCAGCCCTGGCGTCCTAACGGCGAACACCGGGGAGCTGTTTTTT
CASSPGVLTANTGELFF
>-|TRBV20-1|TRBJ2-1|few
TGCAGTGCTAGAGTGGTTGGGAATGAGCAGTTCTTC
CSARVVGNEQFF
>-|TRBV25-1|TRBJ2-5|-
TGTGCCAGCAGTGAGTCGTTCCAAGAGACCCAGTACTTC
CASSESFQETQYF
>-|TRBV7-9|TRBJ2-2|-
TGTGCCAGCAGCTTGGAGCTACAGAACACCGGGGAGCTGTTTTTT
CASSLELQNTGELFF
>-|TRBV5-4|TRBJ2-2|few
TGTGCCAGCAGCTTGGATCGGGGAGCCGGGGAGCTGTTTTTT
CASSLDRGAGELFF
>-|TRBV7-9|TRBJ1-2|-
TGTGCCAGCAGTCCGACGAGGGACGTAAGTGGCTACACCTTC
CASSPTRDVSGYTF
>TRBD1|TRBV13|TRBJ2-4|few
TGTGCCAGCAGCTTCGACAGGGCGGAGGAGCAGTACTTC
CASSFDRAEEQYF